This TCR beta chain was sequenced for a study of memory CD4+ T cells and cytomegalovirus serostatus. Study-level background: Of the healthy Belgian adults, 9 were CMV seropositive and fewer than 30 seronegative.

Findings and limits, study-wide: Suggested: most of the CMV-linked TCR signature lies in CD4+ memory cells. Median bootstrapped AUC for CMV status was approximately 0.94 originally, around 0.91 US-trained.

TCRdb's copy holds only in-frame clones and misses some; the assay was immunoSEQ multiplex PCR. The sample carries 55,000 to 65,000 clones, roughly 81% recorded once. Germline CDR1 reads GTSNPN; CDR2 reads SVGIG (reference sequence). The CDR3 extends over 14 amino acids. After removal of 3 bases from V and 2 bases from J, the junction contained 7 bases not matched to a gene. This clone was observed a few times. Its antigen is as yet unknown. Single viable CD3+CD4+CD8-CD45RO+ cells were sorted as the memory CD4+ T cells. The material sequenced was memory CD4+ T cells from blood. The V call is TRBV30, the J call TRBJ2-7, with 7 bases matching TRBD1. The source of this sequence is an adult in good health and CMV-seronegative. Here the CDR3 DNA reads TGTGCCTGGAGCCTCGGGACAGTAACCTACGAGCAGTACTTC. Amino acids: CAWSLGTVTYEQYF. Filled out from reference TRBV30 and TRBJ2-7, the complete variable domain reads SQTIHQWPATLVQPVGSPLSLECTVEGTSNPNLYWYRQAAGRGLQLLFYSVGIGQISSEVPQNLSASRPQDRQFILSSKKLLLSDSGFYLCAWSLGTVTYEQYFGPGTRLTVT.